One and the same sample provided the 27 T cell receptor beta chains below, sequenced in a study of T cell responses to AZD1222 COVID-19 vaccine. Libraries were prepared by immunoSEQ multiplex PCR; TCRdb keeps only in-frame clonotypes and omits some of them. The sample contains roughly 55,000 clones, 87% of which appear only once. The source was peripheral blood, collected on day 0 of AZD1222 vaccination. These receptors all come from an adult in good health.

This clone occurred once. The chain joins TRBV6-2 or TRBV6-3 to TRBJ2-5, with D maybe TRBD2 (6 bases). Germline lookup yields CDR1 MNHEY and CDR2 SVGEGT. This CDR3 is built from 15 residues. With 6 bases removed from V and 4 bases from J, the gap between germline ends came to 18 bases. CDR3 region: CASSTSGGKGETQYF. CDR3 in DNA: TGTGCCAGCAGCACGTCCGGGGGTAAGGGAGAGACCCAGTACTTC.

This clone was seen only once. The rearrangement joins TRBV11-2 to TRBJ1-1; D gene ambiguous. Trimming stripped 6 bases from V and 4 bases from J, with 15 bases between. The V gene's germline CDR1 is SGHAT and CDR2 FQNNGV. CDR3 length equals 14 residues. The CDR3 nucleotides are TGTGCCAGCAGGCCCAATCTCGGCGGCACTGAAGCTTTCTTT. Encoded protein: CASRPNLGGTEAFF.

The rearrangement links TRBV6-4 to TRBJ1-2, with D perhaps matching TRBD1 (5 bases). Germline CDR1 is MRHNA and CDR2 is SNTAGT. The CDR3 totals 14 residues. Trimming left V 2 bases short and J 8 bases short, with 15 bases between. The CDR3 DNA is TGTGCCAGCAGTGACGGTCAGGGTTTAGACGGCTACACCTTC. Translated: CASSDGQGLDGYTF.

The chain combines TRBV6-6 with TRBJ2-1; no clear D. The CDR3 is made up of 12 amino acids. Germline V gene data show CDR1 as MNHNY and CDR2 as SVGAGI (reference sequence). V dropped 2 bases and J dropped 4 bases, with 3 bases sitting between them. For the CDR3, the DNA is TGTGCCAGCAGTTACGGATACAATGAGCAGTTCTTC. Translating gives CASSYGYNEQFF.

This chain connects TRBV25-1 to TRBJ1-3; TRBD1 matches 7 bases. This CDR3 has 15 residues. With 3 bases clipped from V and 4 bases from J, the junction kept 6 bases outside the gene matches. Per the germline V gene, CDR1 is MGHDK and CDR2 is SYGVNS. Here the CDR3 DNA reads TGTGCCAGCAGTGACACAGGGGAGAGGGGAAACACCATATATTTT. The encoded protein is CASSDTGERGNTIYF.

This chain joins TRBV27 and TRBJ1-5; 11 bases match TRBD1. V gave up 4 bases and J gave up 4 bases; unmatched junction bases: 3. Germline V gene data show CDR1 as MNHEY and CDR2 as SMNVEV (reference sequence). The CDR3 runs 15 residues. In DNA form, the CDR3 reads TGTGCCAGCAGTTGGGGGACAGGGGGGAATCAGCCCCAGCATTTT. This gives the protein CASSWGTGGNQPQHF.

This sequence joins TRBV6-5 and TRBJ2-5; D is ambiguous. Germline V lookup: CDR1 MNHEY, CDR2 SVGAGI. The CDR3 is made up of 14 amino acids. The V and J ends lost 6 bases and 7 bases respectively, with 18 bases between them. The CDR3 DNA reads TGTGCCAGCAGCCCCACTGGGTCGCCCGCGACCCAGTACTTC. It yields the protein CASSPTGSPATQYF.

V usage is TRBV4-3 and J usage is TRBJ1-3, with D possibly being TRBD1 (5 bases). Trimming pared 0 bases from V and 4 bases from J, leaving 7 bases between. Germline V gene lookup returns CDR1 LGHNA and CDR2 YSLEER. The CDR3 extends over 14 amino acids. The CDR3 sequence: CASSQDAGGNTIYF. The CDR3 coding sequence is TGCGCCAGCAGCCAAGATGCAGGGGGAAACACCATATATTTT.

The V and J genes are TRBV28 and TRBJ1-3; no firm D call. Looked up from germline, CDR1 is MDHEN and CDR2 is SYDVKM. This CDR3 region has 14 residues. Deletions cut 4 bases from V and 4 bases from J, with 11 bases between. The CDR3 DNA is TGTGCCAGCAGTTACCGGGAATCGGGAAACACCATATATTTT. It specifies CASSYRESGNTIYF.

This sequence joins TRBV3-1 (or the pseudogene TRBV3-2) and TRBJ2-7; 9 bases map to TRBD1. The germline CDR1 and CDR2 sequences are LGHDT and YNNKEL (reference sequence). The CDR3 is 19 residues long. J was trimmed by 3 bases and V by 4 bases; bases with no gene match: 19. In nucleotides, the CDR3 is TGTGCCAGCAGCCGAATTGCTCCCGGGACAGGGAATAACGGCTACGAGCAGTACTTC. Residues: CASSRIAPGTGNNGYEQYF.

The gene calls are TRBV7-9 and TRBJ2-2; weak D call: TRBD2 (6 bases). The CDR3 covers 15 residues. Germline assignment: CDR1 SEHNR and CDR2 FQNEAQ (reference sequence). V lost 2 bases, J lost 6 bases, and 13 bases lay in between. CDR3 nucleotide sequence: TGTGCCAGCAGCTTACTAATATCGGGGGCCGGGGAGCTGTTTTTT. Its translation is CASSLLISGAGELFF.

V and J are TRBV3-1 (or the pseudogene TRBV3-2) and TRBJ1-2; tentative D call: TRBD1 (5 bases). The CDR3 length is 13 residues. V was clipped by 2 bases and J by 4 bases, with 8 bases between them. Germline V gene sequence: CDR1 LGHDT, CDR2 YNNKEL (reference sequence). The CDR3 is CASSQMGGYGYTF. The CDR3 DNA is TGTGCCAGCAGCCAAATGGGGGGCTATGGCTACACCTTC.

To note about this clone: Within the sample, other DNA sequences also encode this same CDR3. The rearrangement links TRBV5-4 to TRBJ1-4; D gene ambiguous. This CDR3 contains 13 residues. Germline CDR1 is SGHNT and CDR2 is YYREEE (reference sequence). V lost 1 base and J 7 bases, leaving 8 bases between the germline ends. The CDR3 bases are TGTGCCAGCAGCTTGCCCGGACGTGAAAAACTGTTTTTT. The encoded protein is CASSLPGREKLFF. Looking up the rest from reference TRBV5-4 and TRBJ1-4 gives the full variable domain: ETGVTQSPTHLIKTRGQQVTLRCSSQSGHNTVSWYQQALGQGPQFIFQYYREEENGRGNFPPRFSGLQFPNYSSELNVNALELDDSALYLCASSLPGREKLFFGSGTQLSVL.

The CDR3 sequence is CASSEGRDIYEKLFF. The CDR3 bases are TGTGCCAGCAGTGAGGGACGGGACATTTATGAAAAACTGTTTTTT. The chain recombines TRBV6-1 with TRBJ1-4; the D gene is possibly TRBD1 (6 bases). This CDR3 region has 15 residues. With 3 bases removed from V and 6 bases from J, the gap between germline ends came to 14 bases. In germline, CDR1 is MNHNS, CDR2 SASEGT.

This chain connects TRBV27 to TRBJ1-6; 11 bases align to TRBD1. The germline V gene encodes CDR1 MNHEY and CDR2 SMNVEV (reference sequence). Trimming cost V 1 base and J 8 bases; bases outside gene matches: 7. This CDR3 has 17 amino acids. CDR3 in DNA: TGTGCCAGCAGTTTATTTGGACAGGGGGCGGAAGATTCACCCCTCCACTTT. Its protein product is CASSLFGQGAEDSPLHF.

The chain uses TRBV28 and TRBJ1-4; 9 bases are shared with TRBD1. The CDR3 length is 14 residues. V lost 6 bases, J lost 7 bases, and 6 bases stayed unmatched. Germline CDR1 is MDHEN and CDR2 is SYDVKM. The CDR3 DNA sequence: TGTGCCAGCAGCCACGGGACAGGGCTTGAAAAACTGTTTTTT. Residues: CASSHGTGLEKLFF. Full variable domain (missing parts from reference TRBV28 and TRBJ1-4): DVKVTQSSRYLVKRTGEKVFLECVQDMDHENMFWYRQDPGLGLRLIYFSYDVKMKEKGDIPEGYSVSREKKERFSLILESASTNQTSMYLCASSHGTGLEKLFFGSGTQLSVL.

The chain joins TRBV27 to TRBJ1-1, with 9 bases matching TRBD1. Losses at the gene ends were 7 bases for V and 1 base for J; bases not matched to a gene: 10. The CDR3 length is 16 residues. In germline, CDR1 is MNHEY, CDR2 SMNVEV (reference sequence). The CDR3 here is CASTSTTGGSNTEAFF. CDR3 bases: TGTGCCAGCACTTCGACGACAGGGGGTTCGAACACTGAAGCTTTCTTT.

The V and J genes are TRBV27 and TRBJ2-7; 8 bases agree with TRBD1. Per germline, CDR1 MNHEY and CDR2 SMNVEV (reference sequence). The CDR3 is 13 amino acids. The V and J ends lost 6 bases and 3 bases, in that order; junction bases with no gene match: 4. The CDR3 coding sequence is TGTGCCAGCAGCAGGACAGGGAACTACGAGCAGTACTTC. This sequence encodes CASSRTGNYEQYF.

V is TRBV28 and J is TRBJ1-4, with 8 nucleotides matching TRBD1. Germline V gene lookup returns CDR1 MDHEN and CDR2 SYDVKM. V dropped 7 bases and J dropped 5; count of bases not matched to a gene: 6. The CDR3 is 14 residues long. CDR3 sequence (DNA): TGTGCCAGCACCAGCGGACAGGGCAATGAAAAACTGTTTTTT. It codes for CASTSGQGNEKLFF.

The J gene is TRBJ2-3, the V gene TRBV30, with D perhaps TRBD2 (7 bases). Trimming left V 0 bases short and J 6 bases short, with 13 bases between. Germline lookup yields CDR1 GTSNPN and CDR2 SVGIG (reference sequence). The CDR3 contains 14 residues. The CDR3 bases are TGTGCCTGGAGTGTGGGGGGGGCCTCGGATACGCAGTATTTT. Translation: CAWSVGGASDTQYF.

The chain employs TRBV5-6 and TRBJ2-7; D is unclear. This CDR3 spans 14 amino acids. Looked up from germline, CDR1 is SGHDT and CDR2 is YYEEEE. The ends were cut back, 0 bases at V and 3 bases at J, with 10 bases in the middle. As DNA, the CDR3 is TGTGCCAGCAGCTTGGCTCCGGGTGGCTACGAGCAGTACTTC. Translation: CASSLAPGGYEQYF.

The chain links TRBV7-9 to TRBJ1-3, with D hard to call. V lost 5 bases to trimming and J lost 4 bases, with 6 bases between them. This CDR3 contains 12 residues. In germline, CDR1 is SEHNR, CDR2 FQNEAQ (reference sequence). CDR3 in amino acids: CASSPQGNTIYF. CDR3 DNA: TGTGCCAGCAGCCCCCAGGGAAACACCATATATTTT.

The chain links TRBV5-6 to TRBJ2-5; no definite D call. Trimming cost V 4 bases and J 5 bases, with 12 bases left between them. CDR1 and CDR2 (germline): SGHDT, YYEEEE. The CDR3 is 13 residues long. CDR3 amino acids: CASSHPFGETQYF. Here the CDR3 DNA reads TGTGCCAGCAGCCACCCTTTTGGTGAGACCCAGTACTTC.

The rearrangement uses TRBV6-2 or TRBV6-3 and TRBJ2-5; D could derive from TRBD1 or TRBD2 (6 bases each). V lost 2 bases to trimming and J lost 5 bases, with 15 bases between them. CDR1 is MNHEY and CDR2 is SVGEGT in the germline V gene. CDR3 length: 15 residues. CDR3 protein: CASSYPNGGRETQYF. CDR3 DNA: TGTGCCAGCAGTTACCCAAACGGGGGCCGTGAGACCCAGTACTTC.

CDR3 DNA sequence: TGTGCCAGCAGCCCCGGCTCCTATCAGCCCCAGCATTTT. Amino acids: CASSPGSYQPQHF. The chain joins TRBV6-5 to TRBJ1-5; D uncertain. This CDR3 is built from 13 residues. The V end lost 6 bases, the J end lost 5 bases, and 11 bases lay between the germline ends. Per the germline V gene, CDR1 is MNHEY and CDR2 is SVGAGI.

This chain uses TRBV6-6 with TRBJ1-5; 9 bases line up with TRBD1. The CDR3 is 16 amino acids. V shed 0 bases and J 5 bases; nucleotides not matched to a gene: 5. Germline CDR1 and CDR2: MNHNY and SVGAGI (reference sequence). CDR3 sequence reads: CASSYSHRGLDQPQHF. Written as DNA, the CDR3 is TGTGCCAGCAGTTACTCCCACAGGGGGCTCGATCAGCCCCAGCATTTT.

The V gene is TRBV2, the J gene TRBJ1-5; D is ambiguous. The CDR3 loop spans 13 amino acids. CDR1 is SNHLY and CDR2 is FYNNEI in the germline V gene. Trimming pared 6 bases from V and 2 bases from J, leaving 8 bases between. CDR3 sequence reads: CASRSGGNQPQHF. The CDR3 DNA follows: TGTGCCAGCAGGAGTGGTGGCAATCAGCCCCAGCATTTT.